A selection of T cell receptor beta chains follows, all from one sample in a study of T cells expressing NK-cell markers. No DNA is given; TCRdb re-called the 5' RACE reads and lists each CDR3 protein once. The sample includes 550,000 or so distinct CDR3 sequences. The sequenced sample consisted of blood T cells: a sorted CD56 or NKG2C T cell subset, CD4+ or CD8+ T cells, or bulk PBMC T cells (not recorded which). The receptors derive from a man in his late teens or twenties in good health. CDR3s include the opening cysteine and the closing phenylalanine or tryptophan.

cdr3_aa: CASSLAGPLSGELFF
v_call: TRBV14
j_call: TRBJ2-2

cdr3_aa: CASSLSPNNQPQHF
v_call: TRBV12-3/TRBV12-4
j_call: TRBJ1-5

cdr3_aa: CAISDVRGTEKETQYF
v_call: TRBV10-3
j_call: TRBJ2-5

cdr3_aa: CSVPSWGSDEKLFF
v_call: TRBV29-1
j_call: TRBJ1-4

cdr3_aa: CASSLFMGGVNSGNTIYF
v_call: TRBV12-3/TRBV12-4
j_call: TRBJ1-3

cdr3_aa: CASSRTGIYEQYF
v_call: TRBV6-2/TRBV6-3
j_call: TRBJ2-7

cdr3_aa: CASRKGLDTQYF
v_call: TRBV12-3/TRBV12-4
j_call: TRBJ2-3

cdr3_aa: CASSLVTLAGLTSTMQQFF
v_call: TRBV12-3/TRBV12-4
j_call: TRBJ2-1

cdr3_aa: CASSLAQSNSPLHF
v_call: TRBV12-3/TRBV12-4
j_call: TRBJ1-6

cdr3_aa: CASRTSGRLTGELFF
v_call: TRBV5-1
j_call: TRBJ2-2

cdr3_aa: CAWSSHGSNQPQHF
v_call: TRBV30
j_call: TRBJ1-5

cdr3_aa: CASSLVGADTQYF
v_call: TRBV12-3/TRBV12-4
j_call: TRBJ2-3

cdr3_aa: CATSDSDSTGELFF
v_call: TRBV24-1
j_call: TRBJ2-2

cdr3_aa: CASSLTGTVGKLFF
v_call: TRBV12-3/TRBV12-4
j_call: TRBJ1-4

cdr3_aa: CASSFTEGEQYF
v_call: TRBV5-1
j_call: TRBJ2-7

cdr3_aa: CASSLQAEGADTQYF
v_call: TRBV7-2
j_call: TRBJ2-3

cdr3_aa: CASSLAFRPSTDTQYF
v_call: TRBV12-3/TRBV12-4
j_call: TRBJ2-3

cdr3_aa: CSARAGLGDVDNEQFF
v_call: TRBV20-1
j_call: TRBJ2-1

cdr3_aa: CASSFRGLAGATREQYF
v_call: TRBV12-3/TRBV12-4
j_call: TRBJ2-7

cdr3_aa: CASSPSDRLAGELFF
v_call: TRBV11-1
j_call: TRBJ2-2

cdr3_aa: CASSLDLSAYNEQFF
v_call: TRBV5-1
j_call: TRBJ2-1

cdr3_aa: CASSQEVTGPGANVLTF
v_call: TRBV3-1
j_call: TRBJ2-6

cdr3_aa: CASSLIGYQETQYF
v_call: TRBV27
j_call: TRBJ2-5

cdr3_aa: CSVGTGQYNEQFF
v_call: TRBV29-1
j_call: TRBJ2-1

cdr3_aa: CASRPEPWDTEAFF
v_call: TRBV6-5
j_call: TRBJ1-1

cdr3_aa: CSASGTSGTYEQFF
v_call: TRBV20-1
j_call: TRBJ2-1

cdr3_aa: CASTLTPGREETQYF
v_call: TRBV4-1
j_call: TRBJ2-5

cdr3_aa: CASRPGTTRADTQYF
v_call: TRBV3-1
j_call: TRBJ2-3

cdr3_aa: CSASAGLAGLDTQYF
v_call: TRBV20-1
j_call: TRBJ2-3

cdr3_aa: CASSPGTANYGYTF
v_call: TRBV19
j_call: TRBJ1-2

cdr3_aa: CAITFGATDTQYF
v_call: TRBV10-3
j_call: TRBJ2-3

cdr3_aa: CSASPGVRTDTQYF
v_call: TRBV20-1
j_call: TRBJ2-3

cdr3_aa: CASSTRLAGGPAYEQYF
v_call: TRBV28
j_call: TRBJ2-7

cdr3_aa: CAISETSLGQGRTDTQYF
v_call: TRBV10-3
j_call: TRBJ2-3

cdr3_aa: CASSSLWLGSTDTQYF
v_call: TRBV5-1
j_call: TRBJ2-3

cdr3_aa: CAITIDPLAGYYEQYF
v_call: TRBV10-3
j_call: TRBJ2-7

cdr3_aa: CASSLILNSETQYF
v_call: TRBV11-2
j_call: TRBJ2-5

cdr3_aa: CASSLDSSSTQYF
v_call: TRBV5-1
j_call: TRBJ2-5

cdr3_aa: CASKLTGIGEQFF
v_call: TRBV5-1
j_call: TRBJ2-1

cdr3_aa: CASSLLPTGAGQPQHF
v_call: TRBV28
j_call: TRBJ1-5

cdr3_aa: CASSIKDSTGTGTSGYNEQFF
v_call: TRBV2
j_call: TRBJ2-1

cdr3_aa: CASSQRVGRGTGELFF
v_call: TRBV4-3
j_call: TRBJ2-2

cdr3_aa: CASSPRALEVGNNQPQHF
v_call: TRBV18
j_call: TRBJ1-5